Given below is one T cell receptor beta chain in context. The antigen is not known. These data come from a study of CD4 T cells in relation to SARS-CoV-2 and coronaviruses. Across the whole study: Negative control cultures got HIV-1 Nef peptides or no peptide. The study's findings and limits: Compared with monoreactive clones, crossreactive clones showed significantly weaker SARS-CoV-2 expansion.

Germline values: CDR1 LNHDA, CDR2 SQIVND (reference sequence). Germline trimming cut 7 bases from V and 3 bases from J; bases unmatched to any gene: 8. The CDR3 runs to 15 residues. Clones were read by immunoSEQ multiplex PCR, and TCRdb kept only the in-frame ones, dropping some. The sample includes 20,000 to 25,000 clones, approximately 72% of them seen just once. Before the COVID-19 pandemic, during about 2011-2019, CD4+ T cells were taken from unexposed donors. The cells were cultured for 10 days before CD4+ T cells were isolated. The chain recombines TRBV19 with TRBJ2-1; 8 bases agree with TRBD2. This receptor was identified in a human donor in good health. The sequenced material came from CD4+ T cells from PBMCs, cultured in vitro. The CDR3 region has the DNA TGTGCCAGTACCTCTGGCGGGACTAGCTACAATGAGCAGTTCTTC. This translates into CASTSGGTSYNEQFF.